These 18 T cell receptor beta chains came from one sample sequenced in a study of blood T cell repertoires in COVID-19. TCRdb's table, derived via immunoSEQ multiplex PCR, lists solely in-frame clones and lacks some. The sample comprises roughly 280,000 clones, 85% to 90% of which are singletons, and over 3.5% rests with the top ten. Specimen: PBMCs or T cells enriched from blood (not recorded which). The receptors originated from a woman in her twenties or thirties with acute COVID-19.

The rearrangement links TRBV19 to TRBJ2-3; D is perhaps TRBD1 (6 bases). Germline lookup yields CDR1 LNHDA and CDR2 SQIVND (reference sequence). Trimming left V 10 bases short and J 0 bases short, with 11 bases between. This CDR3 is built from 13 residues. The CDR3: CATSDRSTDTQYF. CDR3 in DNA: TGTGCCACCTCGGACAGAAGCACAGATACGCAGTATTTT.

The V gene is TRBV10-3, the J gene TRBJ1-2; D is possibly TRBD1 (6 bases). Trimming removed 0 bases at V and 6 bases at J, with 11 bases between. This CDR3 has 14 amino acids. Germline CDR1 and CDR2: ENHRY and SYGVKD. The CDR3 reads CAISESTGRNGYTF. The CDR3 DNA sequence: TGTGCCATCAGTGAGTCAACAGGGCGGAATGGCTACACCTTC.

The chain recombines TRBV11-2 with TRBJ2-3; 8 nucleotides agree with TRBD2. The CDR3 extends over 15 amino acids. V lost 1 base, J lost 4 bases, and 4 bases stayed unmatched. The V gene's germline CDR1 is SGHAT and CDR2 FQNNGV. This chain's CDR3 is CASSLGGLDADTQYF. The DNA of the CDR3 is TGTGCCAGCAGCTTAGGGGGACTAGACGCAGATACGCAGTATTTT.

This rearrangement joins TRBV30 to TRBJ2-7; 14 bases align to TRBD2. The germline V gene has CDR1 GTSNPN and CDR2 SVGIG (reference sequence). The J segment lost 4 bases and the V segment lost 3 bases, leaving 11 bases of the junction unmatched. The CDR3 totals 17 residues. Here the CDR3 reads CAWSRGATSGRAYEQYF. CDR3 in DNA: TGTGCCTGGAGCCGGGGAGCGACTAGCGGGAGGGCTTACGAGCAGTACTTC.

The chain recombines TRBV5-1 with TRBJ2-1; D possibly corresponds to TRBD2 (6 bases). Trimming removed 0 bases at V and 7 bases at J, with 11 bases between. The CDR3 extends over 14 amino acids. Germline values: CDR1 SGHRS, CDR2 YFSETQ. In nucleotides, the CDR3 is TGCGCCAGCAGCTTGGTGCTCGGGAGTAATGAGCAGTTCTTC. Translated, it gives CASSLVLGSNEQFF.

CDR3 protein: CASSRRQGAGGYTF. In nucleotides, the CDR3 is TGTGCCAGCAGCAGGAGACAGGGGGCTGGCGGCTACACCTTC. The V and J genes are TRBV5-6 and TRBJ1-2, with 10 nucleotides matching TRBD1. Per the germline V gene, CDR1 is SGHDT and CDR2 is YYEEEE. CDR3 length: 14 residues. Trimming cost V 4 bases and J 8 bases; bases outside gene matches: 8.

This sequence joins TRBV29-1 and TRBJ2-7, with D perhaps TRBD1 (6 bases). The germline V gene encodes CDR1 SQVTM and CDR2 ANQGSEA. The CDR3 consists of 13 residues. Trimming shortened V by 3 bases and J by 0 bases, and 9 bases separated the two germline ends. CDR3 DNA: TGCAGCGTTGATGACAGGAGCTCCTACGAGCAGTACTTC. Protein sequence: CSVDDRSSYEQYF.

This clone was recorded once. J is TRBJ1-2 and V is TRBV25-1, with TRBD1 matching 7 bases. Germline V gene lookup returns CDR1 MGHDK and CDR2 SYGVNS. CDR3 length: 13 residues. V shed 5 bases, J shed 8 bases, and the junction held 8 bases outside the gene matches. CDR3 loop: CASSLQGSMGYTF. The CDR3 nucleotides read TGTGCCAGCAGTTTACAGGGGAGTATGGGCTACACCTTC.

The chain has TRBV5-6 and TRBJ1-2; D unresolved. Trimming removed 1 base at V and 7 bases at J, with 5 bases between. This CDR3 spans 11 amino acids. CDR1 and CDR2 from the germline V gene are SGHDT and YYEEEE. Here the CDR3 DNA reads TGTGCCAGCAGCTTGCAGTCTGGCTACACCTTC. Protein sequence: CASSLQSGYTF.

The chain links TRBV5-1 to TRBJ2-1, with 13 bases aligning to TRBD2. V shed 4 bases, J shed 2 bases, and the junction held 3 bases outside the gene matches. Germline V gene lookup returns CDR1 SGHRS and CDR2 YFSETQ. The CDR3 is 16 residues long. CDR3 residues: CASSRTSGSAYNEQFF. CDR3 DNA sequence: TGCGCCAGCAGCAGGACTAGCGGGAGCGCCTACAATGAGCAGTTCTTC.

The chain joins TRBV28 to TRBJ2-7; D perhaps matches TRBD2 (6 bases). V was shortened by 3 bases and J by 2 bases, with 14 bases between the two germline ends. CDR1 is MDHEN, CDR2 SYDVKM, per germline. CDR3 length: 15 amino acids. The CDR3 region has the DNA TGTGCCAGCAGTTTGGGCGGGACCCCAACCTACGAGCAGTACTTC. Translated: CASSLGGTPTYEQYF.

CDR3 sequence (DNA): TGTGCCAGCAGGGGGCTTAGCAATCAGCCCCAGCATTTT. This codes for CASRGLSNQPQHF. J is TRBJ1-5 and V is TRBV6-5; possibly TRBD1 for D (5 bases). CDR3 size: 13 residues. Trimming removed 6 bases at V and 0 bases at J, with 6 bases between. Germline values: CDR1 MNHEY, CDR2 SVGAGI.

The CDR3 here is CASSLGSGGNYGYTF. DNA for the CDR3: TGTGCCAGCAGCTTGGGGTCAGGGGGGAACTATGGCTACACCTTC. The chain recombines TRBV5-6 with TRBJ1-2; 7 positions agree with TRBD1. This CDR3 is built from 15 residues. Looked up from germline, CDR1 is SGHDT and CDR2 is YYEEEE. The junction had 4 bases not matched to a gene; V was cut back by 0 bases and J by 2 bases.

The V gene is TRBV5-1, the J gene TRBJ2-1; 9 bases map to TRBD2. The CDR3 length is 14 residues. CDR1 and CDR2 (germline): SGHRS, YFSETQ. With 0 bases clipped from V and 8 bases from J, the junction kept 3 bases outside the gene matches. CDR3 region: CASSLGREGDEQFF. The CDR3, as DNA: TGCGCCAGCAGCTTGGGGCGGGAGGGCGATGAGCAGTTCTTC.

V and J are TRBV11-1 and TRBJ2-7, with 10 bases matching TRBD1. This CDR3 spans 14 amino acids. The germline V gene encodes CDR1 SGHAT and CDR2 FQDESV (reference sequence). Trimming at V came to 3 bases and at J to 3 bases, leaving 2 bases not matched to a gene. CDR3 region: CASSLWDRGYEQYF. Written as DNA, the CDR3 is TGTGCCAGCAGCTTGTGGGACAGGGGCTACGAGCAGTACTTC.

The CDR3 reads CASTRVAGGNEQFF. CDR3 DNA sequence: TGTGCCAGCACTCGAGTAGCGGGAGGCAATGAGCAGTTCTTC. The rearrangement joins TRBV28 to TRBJ2-1; 10 bases match TRBD2. Germline CDR1 and CDR2: MDHEN and SYDVKM. The CDR3 covers 14 residues. J gave up 6 bases and V 7 bases, and 6 bases lay outside the gene matches. Using reference TRBV28 and TRBJ2-1 for the parts outside the CDR3, the full variable domain is DVKVTQSSRYLVKRTGEKVFLECVQDMDHENMFWYRQDPGLGLRLIYFSYDVKMKEKGDIPEGYSVSREKKERFSLILESASTNQTSMYLCASTRVAGGNEQFFGPGTRLTVL.

The V gene is TRBV7-6, the J gene TRBJ2-3, with 7 bases matching TRBD2. Germline-derived CDR1 and CDR2 are SGHVS and FNYEAQ. CDR3 length equals 16 residues. Trimming at V came to 4 bases and at J to 1 base, leaving 8 bases not matched to a gene. CDR3 sequence reads: CASSSGEGRGTDTQYF. DNA for the CDR3: TGTGCCAGCAGCTCGGGGGAGGGGAGAGGCACAGATACGCAGTATTTT.

This clone has only one observation. The chain uses TRBV28 and TRBJ1-4, with D perhaps matching TRBD1 (6 bases). The CDR3 consists of 16 residues. V was cut by 6 bases and J by 8 bases, with 22 bases left in between. The germline V gene has CDR1 MDHEN and CDR2 SYDVKM. The CDR3 DNA sequence: TGTGCCAGCAGCAAGGGGGGGGCAGGGCTGAAGGAAAAACTGTTTTTT. Encoded protein: CASSKGGAGLKEKLFF.